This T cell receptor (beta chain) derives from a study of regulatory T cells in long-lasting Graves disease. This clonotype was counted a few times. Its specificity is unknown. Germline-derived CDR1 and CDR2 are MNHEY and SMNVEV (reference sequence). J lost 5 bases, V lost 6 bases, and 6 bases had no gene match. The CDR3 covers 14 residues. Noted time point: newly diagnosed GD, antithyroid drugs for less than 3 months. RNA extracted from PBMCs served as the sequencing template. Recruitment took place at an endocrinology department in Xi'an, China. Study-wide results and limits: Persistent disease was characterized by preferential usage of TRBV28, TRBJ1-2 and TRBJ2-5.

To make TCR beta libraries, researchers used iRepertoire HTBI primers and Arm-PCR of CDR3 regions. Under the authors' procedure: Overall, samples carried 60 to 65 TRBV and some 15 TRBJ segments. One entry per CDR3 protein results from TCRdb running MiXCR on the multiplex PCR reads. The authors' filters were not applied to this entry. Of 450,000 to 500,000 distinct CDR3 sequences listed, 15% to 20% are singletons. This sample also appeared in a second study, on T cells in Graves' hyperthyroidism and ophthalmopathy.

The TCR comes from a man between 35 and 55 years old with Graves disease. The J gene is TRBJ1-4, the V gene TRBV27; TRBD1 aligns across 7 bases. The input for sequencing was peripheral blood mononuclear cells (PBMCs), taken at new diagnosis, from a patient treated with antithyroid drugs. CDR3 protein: CASSRDSQNEKLFF. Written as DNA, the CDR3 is TGTGCCAGCAGCCGGGACAGCCAAAATGAAAAACTGTTTTTT.